These 32 T cell receptor beta chains were sequenced from one sample in a study of cytomegalovirus exposure and HLA in healthy donors. PCR was performed using 60 Vbeta and 13 Jbeta primers. Profiled with immunoSEQ multiplex PCR; TCRdb holds only in-frame clones, not every one. The sample includes some 180,000 clones, roughly 80% of them seen just once. The sample was PBMCs. The receptors stem from a woman in her 30s in good health and CMV-seronegative.

The V and J genes are TRBV4-1 and TRBJ2-1, with TRBD2 identical over 7 bases. Germline V gives CDR1 MGHRA, CDR2 YSYEKL. The V gene end was trimmed by 3 bases and the J gene end by 8 bases; junction bases not matched to a gene: 16. The CDR3 is 17 amino acids. The CDR3 DNA sequence: TGCGCCAGCAGCCAGGATGTTCCGGGACTAAAGTCTGATGAGCAGTTCTTC. Protein: CASSQDVPGLKSDEQFF.

As regards this clone: This CDR3 is also generated by other DNA sequences in the sample. The gene calls are TRBV12-5 and TRBJ2-5, with D hard to call. In germline, CDR1 is LGHNT, CDR2 FRNRAP. The CDR3 contains 12 residues. Trimming took off 3 bases at V and 5 bases at J, with 7 bases between the two ends. CDR3 protein: CASGLVEETQYF. Written as DNA, the CDR3 is TGTGCTAGTGGTTTAGTAGAGGAGACCCAGTACTTC.

The chain has TRBV4-1 and TRBJ1-5, with D uncertain. The CDR3 is made up of 15 amino acids. V was cut by 2 bases and J by 0 bases, with 8 bases left in between. Germline V CDR1 and CDR2: MGHRA, YSYEKL. This chain's CDR3 is CASSQSYGSNQPQHF. The CDR3 DNA sequence: TGCGCCAGCAGCCAATCTTACGGTAGCAATCAGCCCCAGCATTTT.

V gene TRBV5-4 combines with J gene TRBJ2-3; 7 bases fit TRBD2. CDR1 is SGHNT, CDR2 YYREEE, per germline (reference sequence). The CDR3 extends over 16 amino acids. Trimming at V came to 4 bases and at J to 1 base, leaving 9 bases not matched to a gene. CDR3 amino acids: CASSRLQRDRTDTQYF. The CDR3 nucleotides are TGTGCCAGCAGCCGCCTCCAGCGGGACCGCACAGATACGCAGTATTTT. The entire variable domain, with the rest obtained from reference TRBV5-4 and TRBJ2-3, is as follows: ETGVTQSPTHLIKTRGQQVTLRCSSQSGHNTVSWYQQALGQGPQFIFQYYREEENGRGNFPPRFSGLQFPNYSSELNVNALELDDSALYLCASSRLQRDRTDTQYFGPGTRLTVL.

This rearrangement joins TRBV5-4 to TRBJ1-2; the D is unclear. Germline V gene lookup returns CDR1 SGHNT and CDR2 YYREEE (reference sequence). The V and J ends lost 0 bases and 1 base respectively, with 7 bases between them. The CDR3 is 14 amino acids. The CDR3 DNA reads TGTGCCAGCAGCTTGGGAGGGAATAACTATGGCTACACCTTC. Residues: CASSLGGNNYGYTF. The whole variable domain, remainder taken from reference TRBV5-4 and TRBJ1-2, is ETGVTQSPTHLIKTRGQQVTLRCSSQSGHNTVSWYQQALGQGPQFIFQYYREEENGRGNFPPRFSGLQFPNYSSELNVNALELDDSALYLCASSLGGNNYGYTFGSGTRLTVV.

This rearrangement joins TRBV6-1 to TRBJ1-3, with TRBD1 matching over 8 bases. The CDR3 runs to 16 residues. V dropped 4 bases and J dropped 3; count of bases not matched to a gene: 8. Germline V gene sequence: CDR1 MNHNS, CDR2 SASEGT. The CDR3 sequence is CASSARTGRSGNTIYF. CDR3 coding DNA: TGTGCCAGCAGTGCGCGGACAGGGAGGAGTGGAAACACCATATATTTT.

This sequence joins TRBV27 and TRBJ2-1; the D gene is possibly TRBD2 (6 bases). CDR1 is MNHEY, CDR2 SMNVEV, per germline (reference sequence). V was trimmed by 0 bases and J by 10 bases, leaving 10 bases between them. CDR3 length: 13 residues. CDR3 region: CASSLSIGGEQFF. The CDR3 DNA is TGTGCCAGCAGTTTATCGATAGGAGGGGAGCAGTTCTTC.

The chain recombines TRBV5-6 with TRBJ2-7; the D is unclear. CDR3 length equals 17 residues. Germline CDR1 is SGHDT and CDR2 is YYEEEE. With 0 bases removed from V and 0 bases from J, the gap between germline ends came to 16 bases. CDR3 protein: CASSLEVLSRHSYEQYF. The CDR3, as DNA: TGTGCCAGCAGCTTGGAGGTTCTCAGTAGACACTCCTACGAGCAGTACTTC.

To note about this clone: Distinct nucleotide sequences in the sample also encode this CDR3. The J gene is TRBJ1-2, the V gene TRBV5-1, with a weak D call TRBD1 (6 bases). In germline, CDR1 is SGHRS, CDR2 YFSETQ. V lost 4 bases and J 0 bases, leaving 10 bases between the germline ends. The CDR3 sequence is 14 residues long. DNA for the CDR3: TGCGCCAGCAGCCTCGGGACAACTAACTATGGCTACACCTTC. Its translation: CASSLGTTNYGYTF. Combining the CDR3 with reference TRBV5-1 and TRBJ1-2 gives the whole variable domain KAGVTQTPRYLIKTRGQQVTLSCSPISGHRSVSWYQQTPGQGLQFLFEYFSETQRNKGNFPGRFSGRQFSNSRSEMNVSTLELGDSALYLCASSLGTTNYGYTFGSGTRLTVV.

Note on this clone: Germline is not matched at one junction end, which may reflect a read error. The rearrangement links TRBV5-1 to TRBJ1-2; 7 bases fit TRBD1. The length of the CDR3 is 18 residues. Looked up from germline, CDR1 is SGHRS and CDR2 is YFSETQ. CDR3 sequence: CASSLGPLTGANLGGYPF. The CDR3 coding sequence is TGCGCCAGCAGCTTGGGTCCGTTAACAGGGGCGAACCTGGGAGGCTACCCCTTC.

The rearrangement links TRBV6-5 to TRBJ1-5; D is possibly TRBD1 (6 bases). The V and J ends lost 7 bases and 5 bases respectively, with 12 bases between them. Germline CDR1 reads MNHEY; CDR2 reads SVGAGI. This CDR3 spans 13 amino acids. The CDR3 DNA is TGTGCCAGCACCGGACAGAGTGATCAGCCCCAGCATTTT. Its protein is CASTGQSDQPQHF.

The chain carries TRBV5-1 and TRBJ1-4; TRBD1 might be the D (6 bases). Germline-derived CDR1 and CDR2 are SGHRS and YFSETQ. There are 16 residues in the CDR3. V dropped 5 bases and J dropped 0 bases, with 14 bases sitting between them. DNA of the CDR3: TGCGCCAGCAGTTTGACAGGCCTAGCAACTAATGAAAAACTGTTTTTT. It is translated as CASSLTGLATNEKLFF.

The V and J genes are TRBV27 and TRBJ2-7; 8 bases are shared with TRBD2. Germline values: CDR1 MNHEY, CDR2 SMNVEV (reference sequence). V trimming: 4 bases; J trimming: 0 bases; junction bases outside the gene matches: 2. The CDR3 runs 14 residues. The CDR3 region is CASSYAGGSYEQYF. CDR3 DNA: TGTGCCAGCAGTTACGCGGGGGGCTCCTACGAGCAGTACTTC.

V usage is TRBV5-5 and J usage is TRBJ2-2; weak D call: TRBD1 (5 bases). The germline V gene encodes CDR1 SGHKS and CDR2 YYEKEE (reference sequence). The CDR3 loop spans 12 amino acids. V was trimmed by 4 bases and J by 6 bases, leaving 7 bases between them. The CDR3 reads CASSLQAGELFF. For the CDR3, the DNA is TGTGCCAGCAGCCTACAGGCCGGGGAGCTGTTTTTT.

The rearrangement links TRBV7-9 to TRBJ2-7; 13 nucleotides line up with TRBD2. Germline CDR1 SEHNR, CDR2 FQNEAQ (reference sequence). The CDR3 runs to 16 residues. Unmatched junction bases numbered 2, after V lost 1 base and J lost 2 bases. The DNA for the CDR3 is TGTGCCAGCAGCTTAGAACTAGCGGGGGGGCCCTACGAGCAGTACTTC. As protein: CASSLELAGGPYEQYF.

This chain links TRBV5-1 with TRBJ2-5; possibly TRBD1 for D (6 bases). V was pared by 4 bases and J by 0 bases, with 10 bases between. Germline V gives CDR1 SGHRS, CDR2 YFSETQ. The CDR3 length is 14 residues. CDR3 nucleotides: TGCGCCAGCAGCCAGGACAGTAACCAAGAGACCCAGTACTTC. Protein sequence: CASSQDSNQETQYF.

V is TRBV6-5 and J is TRBJ2-5; 10 nucleotides agree with TRBD2. The J call may be in error: the DNA end matches TRBJ2-7 better. Per the germline V gene, CDR1 is MNHEY and CDR2 is SVGAGI. The CDR3 extends over 15 amino acids. This CDR3 is CASSYASGSSYEQYF. CDR3 in DNA: TGTGCCAGCAGTTACGCTAGCGGGAGCTCCTACGAGCAGTACTTC.

This clone showed up just a few times. The chain has TRBV7-8 and TRBJ1-3; D unclear. The germline V gene encodes CDR1 SGHVS and CDR2 FQNEAQ. This CDR3 has 14 residues. V gave up 5 bases and J gave up 0 bases, with 8 bases separating them. The chain's CDR3 is CASSVGRSGNTIYF. CDR3 nucleotides: TGTGCCAGCAGCGTGGGCCGCTCTGGAAACACCATATATTTT.

This clone has only one observation. The gene calls are TRBV9 and TRBJ2-3, with TRBD2 matching over 8 bases. Trimming cost V 5 bases and J 1 base; bases outside gene matches: 3. Looked up from germline, CDR1 is SGDLS and CDR2 is YYNGEE. The CDR3 has 14 amino acids. The CDR3: CASSQAGGTDTQYF. CDR3 bases: TGTGCCAGCAGTCAAGCGGGGGGCACAGATACGCAGTATTTT. The whole variable domain, filled in from reference TRBV9 and TRBJ2-3, reads DSGVTQTPKHLITATGQRVTLRCSPRSGDLSVYWYQQSLDQGLQFLIQYYNGEERAKGNILERFSAQQFPDLHSELNLSSLELGDSALYFCASSQAGGTDTQYFGPGTRLTVL.

This clone was counted a few times. This chain connects TRBV19 to TRBJ2-7, with D possibly TRBD1 on 5 matching bases. The CDR3 is 14 amino acids. V was clipped by 3 bases and J by 3 bases, with 12 bases between them. Germline values: CDR1 LNHDA, CDR2 SQIVND (reference sequence). In DNA form, the CDR3 reads TGTGCCAGTAGTATCGGTCACAGGAACTACGAGCAGTACTTC. Amino acid sequence: CASSIGHRNYEQYF.

With regard to this clone: Other nucleotide sequences in the sample specify the same CDR3. The V and J genes are TRBV7-2 and TRBJ1-4; 11 positions agree with TRBD1. Trimming at V came to 6 bases and at J to 7 bases, leaving 4 bases not matched to a gene. Germline-derived CDR1 and CDR2 are SGHTA and FQGNSA. This CDR3 spans 14 amino acids. CDR3 protein: CASSPGTGGEKLFF. In DNA form, the CDR3 reads TGTGCCAGCAGTCCCGGGACAGGGGGTGAAAAACTGTTTTTT.

This clone was picked up one time. The chain joins TRBV18 to TRBJ1-1; 7 bases agree with TRBD1. Germline assignment: CDR1 KGHSH and CDR2 LQKENI. The CDR3 sequence is 14 residues long. V shed 3 bases, J shed 4 bases, and the junction held 5 bases outside the gene matches. CDR3 amino acids: CASSPRAGGTEAFF. The CDR3 nucleotides are TGTGCCAGCTCACCCCGGGCAGGGGGCACTGAAGCTTTCTTT.

V is TRBV19 and J is TRBJ2-1; tentative D call: TRBD2 (6 bases). The CDR3 is 14 amino acids. Deletions cut 8 bases from V and 2 bases from J, with 13 bases between. Germline V gene data show CDR1 as LNHDA and CDR2 as SQIVND (reference sequence). CDR3 protein: CASGGSRAYNEQFF. For the CDR3, the DNA is TGTGCCAGTGGGGGGAGCAGGGCCTACAATGAGCAGTTCTTC.

This chain joins TRBV29-1 and TRBJ1-1; D unresolved. V was cut by 4 bases and J by 1 base, with 13 bases left in between. The length of the CDR3 is 14 residues. Germline assignment: CDR1 SQVTM and CDR2 ANQGSEA. CDR3 protein: CSVVLTLGNTEAFF. The CDR3, as DNA: TGCAGCGTTGTTCTGACTCTAGGGAACACTGAAGCTTTCTTT.

The J gene is TRBJ1-4, the V gene TRBV2, with 7 bases identical to TRBD1. The germline V gene has CDR1 SNHLY and CDR2 FYNNEI. The V and J ends lost 4 bases and 4 bases, in that order; junction bases with no gene match: 3. This CDR3 has 14 residues. The CDR3 is CASSVDRYNEKLFF. The DNA for the CDR3 is TGTGCCAGCAGTGTGGACAGGTATAATGAAAAACTGTTTTTT.

This sequence joins TRBV13 and TRBJ1-1; possible D gene TRBD1, 5 bases. The CDR3 covers 13 residues. V was pared by 2 bases and J by 6 bases, with 10 bases between. The germline V gene has CDR1 PRHDT and CDR2 FYEKMQ (reference sequence). The CDR3 sequence: CASSLRGYAEAFF. CDR3 DNA sequence: TGTGCCAGCAGCTTAAGGGGTTACGCTGAAGCTTTCTTT.

This clone was counted only a few times. The chain couples TRBV9 to TRBJ1-1; D unclear. Germline V CDR1 and CDR2: SGDLS, YYNGEE. The ends were cut back, 0 bases at V and 0 bases at J, with 3 bases in the middle. CDR3 length equals 13 residues. This CDR3 is CASSVDMNTEAFF. Here the CDR3 DNA reads TGTGCCAGCAGCGTAGACATGAACACTGAAGCTTTCTTT.

V gene TRBV4-1 combines with J gene TRBJ1-4, with TRBD1 as a possible D gene (6 bases). This CDR3 is built from 16 residues. Germline V gene data show CDR1 as MGHRA and CDR2 as YSYEKL. Between the trimmed V and J ends, which lost 2 bases and 5 bases, there was a span of 15 bases. The chain's CDR3 is CASSQQPGHRNEKLFF. CDR3 bases: TGCGCCAGCAGCCAACAGCCGGGACACAGGAATGAAAAACTGTTTTTT.

This clone was detected only a few times. The chain uses TRBV7-8 and TRBJ1-1; 8 bases agree with TRBD1. CDR1 SGHVS and CDR2 FQNEAQ come from the germline V gene. With 3 bases clipped from V and 4 bases from J, the junction kept 7 bases outside the gene matches. This CDR3 is 15 amino acids long. The CDR3: CASSFPRTGPTEAFF. The CDR3 DNA sequence: TGTGCCAGCAGCTTTCCCCGGACAGGGCCCACTGAAGCTTTCTTT.

This rearrangement joins TRBV5-1 to TRBJ2-7; D remains ambiguous. Germline CDR1 reads SGHRS; CDR2 reads YFSETQ. V gave up 1 base and J gave up 0 bases, with 11 bases separating them. The CDR3 runs 15 residues. The CDR3: CASSLLGERSYEQYF. DNA of the CDR3: TGCGCCAGCAGCTTGCTGGGCGAACGCTCCTACGAGCAGTACTTC.

This clone appeared a single time. The chain employs TRBV2 and TRBJ1-2; D gene ambiguous. The CDR3 is 12 residues long. The germline V and J ends were trimmed by 0 bases and 5 bases, with 4 bases remaining between them. Germline CDR1 and CDR2: SNHLY and FYNNEI. The CDR3 bases are TGTGCCAGCAGTGAAGCCCCGTATGGCTACACCTTC. It specifies CASSEAPYGYTF.

This chain links TRBV5-1 with TRBJ2-5; D possibly corresponds to TRBD1 (6 bases). The V end was cut by 0 bases, the J end by 5 bases, with 17 bases between. This CDR3 spans 16 amino acids. Germline V lookup: CDR1 SGHRS, CDR2 YFSETQ. The CDR3 nucleotides are TGCGCCAGCAGCTTGGCCAAGACAGGCTACCCTGAGACCCAGTACTTC. Translated: CASSLAKTGYPETQYF.